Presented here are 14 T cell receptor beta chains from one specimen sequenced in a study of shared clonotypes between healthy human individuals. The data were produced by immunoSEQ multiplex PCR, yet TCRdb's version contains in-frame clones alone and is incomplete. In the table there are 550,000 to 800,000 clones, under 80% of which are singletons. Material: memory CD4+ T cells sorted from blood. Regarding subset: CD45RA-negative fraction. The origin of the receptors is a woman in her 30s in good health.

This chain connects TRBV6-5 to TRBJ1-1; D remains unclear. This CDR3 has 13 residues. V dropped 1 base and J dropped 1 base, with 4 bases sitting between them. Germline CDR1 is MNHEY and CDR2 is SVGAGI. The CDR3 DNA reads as TGTGCCAGCAGTTACTGGGAGAACACTGAAGCTTTCTTT. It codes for CASSYWENTEAFF.

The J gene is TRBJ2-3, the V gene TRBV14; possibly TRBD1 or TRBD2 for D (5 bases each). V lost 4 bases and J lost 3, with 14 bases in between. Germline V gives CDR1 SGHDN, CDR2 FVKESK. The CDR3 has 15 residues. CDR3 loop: CASSPTRGPTDTQYF. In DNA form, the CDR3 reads TGTGCCAGCAGCCCGACGAGGGGCCCAACAGATACGCAGTATTTT.

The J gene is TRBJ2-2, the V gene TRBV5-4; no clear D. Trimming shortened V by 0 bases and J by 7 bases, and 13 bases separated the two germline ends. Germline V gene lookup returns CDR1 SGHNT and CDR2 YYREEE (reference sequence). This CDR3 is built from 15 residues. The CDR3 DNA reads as TGTGCCAGCAGCTTGGCCCAGTTAGCCGGCGGGGAGCTGTTTTTT. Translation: CASSLAQLAGGELFF.

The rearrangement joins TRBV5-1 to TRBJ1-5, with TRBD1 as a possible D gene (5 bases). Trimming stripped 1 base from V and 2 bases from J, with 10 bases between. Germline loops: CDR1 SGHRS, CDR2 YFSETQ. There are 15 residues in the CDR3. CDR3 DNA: TGCGCCAGCAGCTTGACAGGCCAGGGCAATCAGCCCCAGCATTTT. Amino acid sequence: CASSLTGQGNQPQHF.

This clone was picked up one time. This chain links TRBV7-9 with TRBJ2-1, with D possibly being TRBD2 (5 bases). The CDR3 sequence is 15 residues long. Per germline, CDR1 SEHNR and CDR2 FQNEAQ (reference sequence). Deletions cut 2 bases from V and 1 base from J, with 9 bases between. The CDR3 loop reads CASSLSGLSYNEQFF. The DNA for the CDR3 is TGTGCCAGCAGCTTAAGCGGCCTTTCCTACAATGAGCAGTTCTTC.

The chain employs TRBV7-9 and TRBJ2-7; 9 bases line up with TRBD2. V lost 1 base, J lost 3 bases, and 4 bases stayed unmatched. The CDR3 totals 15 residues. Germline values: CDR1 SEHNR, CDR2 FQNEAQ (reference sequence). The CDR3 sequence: CASSLDAGGDYEQYF. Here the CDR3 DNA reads TGTGCCAGCAGCTTAGATGCGGGAGGGGACTACGAGCAGTACTTC.

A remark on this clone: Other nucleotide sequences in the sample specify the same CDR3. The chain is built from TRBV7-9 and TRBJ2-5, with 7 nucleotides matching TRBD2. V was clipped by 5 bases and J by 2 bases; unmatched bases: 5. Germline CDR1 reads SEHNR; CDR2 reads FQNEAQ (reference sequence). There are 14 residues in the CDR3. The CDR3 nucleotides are TGTGCCAGCAGCCCACCAGCGGGACAAGAGACCCAGTACTTC. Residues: CASSPPAGQETQYF. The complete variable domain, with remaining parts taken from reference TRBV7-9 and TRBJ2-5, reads DTGVSQNPRHKITKRGQNVTFRCDPISEHNRLYWYRQTLGQGPEFLTYFQNEAQLEKSRLLSDRFSAERPKGSFSTLEIQRTEQGDSAMYLCASSPPAGQETQYFGPGTRLLVL.

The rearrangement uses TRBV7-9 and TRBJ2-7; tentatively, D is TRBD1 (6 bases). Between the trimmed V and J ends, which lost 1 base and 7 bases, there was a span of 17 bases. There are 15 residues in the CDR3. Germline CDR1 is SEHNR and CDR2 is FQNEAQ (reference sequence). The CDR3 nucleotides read TGTGCCAGCAGCTTAGTTTTCAGGGGCGAGGGGGAGCAGTACTTC. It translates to CASSLVFRGEGEQYF.

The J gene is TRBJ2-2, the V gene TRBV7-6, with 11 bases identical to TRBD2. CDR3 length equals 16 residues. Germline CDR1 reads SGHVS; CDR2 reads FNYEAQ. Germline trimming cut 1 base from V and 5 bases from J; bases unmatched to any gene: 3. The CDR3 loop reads CASSLVAGGHTGELFF. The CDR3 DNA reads TGTGCCAGCAGCTTAGTAGCGGGAGGGCATACCGGGGAGCTGTTTTTT. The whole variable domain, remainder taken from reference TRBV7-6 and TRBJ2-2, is GAGVSQSPRYKVTKRGQDVALRCDPISGHVSLYWYRQALGQGPEFLTYFNYEAQQDKSGLPNDRFSAERPEGSISTLTIQRTEQRDSAMYRCASSLVAGGHTGELFFGEGSRLTVL.

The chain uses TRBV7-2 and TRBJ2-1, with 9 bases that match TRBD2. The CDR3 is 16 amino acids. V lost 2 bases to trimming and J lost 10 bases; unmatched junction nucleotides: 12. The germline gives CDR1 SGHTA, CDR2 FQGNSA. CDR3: CASSLLALAGSGEQFF. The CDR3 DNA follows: TGTGCCAGCAGCTTACTCGCACTAGCGGGTTCCGGCGAGCAGTTCTTC.

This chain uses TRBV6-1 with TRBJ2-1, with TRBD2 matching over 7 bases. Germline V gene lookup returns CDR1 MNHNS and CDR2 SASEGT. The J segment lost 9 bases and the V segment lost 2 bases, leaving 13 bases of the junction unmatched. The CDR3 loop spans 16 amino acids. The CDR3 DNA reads TGTGCCAGCAGTGAAAGTATGGGGGGGTCCTGGGGTGAGCAGTTCTTC. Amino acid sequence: CASSESMGGSWGEQFF.

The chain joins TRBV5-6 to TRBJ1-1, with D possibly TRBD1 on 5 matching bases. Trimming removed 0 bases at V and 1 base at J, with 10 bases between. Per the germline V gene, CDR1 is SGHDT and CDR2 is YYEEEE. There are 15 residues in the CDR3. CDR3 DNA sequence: TGTGCCAGCAGCTTGGGGGGAACAGGGAACACTGAAGCTTTCTTT. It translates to CASSLGGTGNTEAFF.

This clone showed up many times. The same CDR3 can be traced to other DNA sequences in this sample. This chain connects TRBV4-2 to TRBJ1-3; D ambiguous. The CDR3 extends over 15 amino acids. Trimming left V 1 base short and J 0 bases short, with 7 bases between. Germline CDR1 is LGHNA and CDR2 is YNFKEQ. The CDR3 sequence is CASSQAPSSGNTIYF. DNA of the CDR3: TGTGCCAGCAGCCAAGCACCGAGCTCTGGAAACACCATATATTTT.

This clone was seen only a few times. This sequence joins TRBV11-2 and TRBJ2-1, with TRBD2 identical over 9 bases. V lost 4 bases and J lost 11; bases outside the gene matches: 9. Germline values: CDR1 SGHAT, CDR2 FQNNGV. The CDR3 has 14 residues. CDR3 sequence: CASSSLAGARQQFF. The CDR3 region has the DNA TGTGCCAGCAGCTCGTTAGCGGGAGCCAGGCAGCAGTTCTTC.